The clone carrying this T cell receptor (beta chain) was picked up a small number of times. Its target is unknown. The data were taken from a study of immune heterogeneity within non-small cell lung tumors. Overall study: The composition of the tumors was a few squamous cell carcinomas, some 10 non-squamous carcinomas and 1 not otherwise specified.

Multiplex PCR with 32 V and 13 J primers amplified TCR beta CDR3. MiXCR was run by TCRdb on the multiplex PCR reads, yielding one entry per CDR3 protein. The top ten clones hold about 4% of a sample with tens of thousands of distinct CDR3 sequences, around 30% of them seen once. Trimming cost V 5 bases and J 1 base, with 14 bases left between them. The CDR3 loop spans 15 amino acids. From germline, CDR1 is MNHNS and CDR2 SASEGT. At approximately 600 ng per sample, bulk tumor genomic DNA provided the template. During surgery, several far-apart biopsies were obtained from every primary tumor. Enrolled patients presented with newly diagnosed, previously untreated non-small cell lung cancer and underwent curative surgery. The donors were patients with newly diagnosed non-small cell lung cancer undergoing curative-intent surgery. Study-wide results and caveats: Identical dominant CDR3 beta clonotypes were found repeatedly across the tumor sites of a single patient, and these appeared alongside high-frequency clones that were unique to particular tumor locations. A moderate but significant correlation was observed between local T-cell clonality and local tumor mutational burden (R approximately 0.34).

The receptor was derived from a middle-aged man with non-small cell lung cancer. Material for sequencing was lung tumor tissue. This rearrangement joins TRBV6-1 to TRBJ1-1; D is undetermined. CDR3 in amino acids: CASSIYGQSNTEAFF. Here the CDR3 DNA reads TGTGCCAGCAGTATCTACGGGCAGTCGAACACTGAAGCTTTCTTT.